This T cell receptor (beta chain) was obtained from a study of neurological immune-mediated disorders. Study summary: Secondary progressive disease was present in 3, and relapsing-remitting disease in about 30, of the approximately 35 multiple sclerosis patients.

It was by 5'RACE with 10-nucleotide random UMIs that the cDNA was made. Via MiXCR, TCRdb re-called the 5' RACE reads, giving one row per CDR3 protein. The table lists 60,000 to 80,000 distinct CDR3 sequences, around 5.2% of them singletons, with 3.4% in the top ten. Germline V gives CDR1 SGHRS, CDR2 YFSETQ. This CDR3 is built from 15 residues. Losses at the gene ends were 4 bases for V and 6 bases for J; bases not matched to a gene: 8. This clonotype has just a few counts. Sequencing used PBMCs. The source is a woman in her forties or fifties with multiple sclerosis. J is TRBJ2-2 and V is TRBV5-1; 8 bases are shared with TRBD1. CDR3 sequence: CASSTPGGSAGELFF. The CDR3 DNA reads TGCGCCAGCAGCACCCCAGGGGGCAGCGCCGGGGAGCTGTTTTTT.